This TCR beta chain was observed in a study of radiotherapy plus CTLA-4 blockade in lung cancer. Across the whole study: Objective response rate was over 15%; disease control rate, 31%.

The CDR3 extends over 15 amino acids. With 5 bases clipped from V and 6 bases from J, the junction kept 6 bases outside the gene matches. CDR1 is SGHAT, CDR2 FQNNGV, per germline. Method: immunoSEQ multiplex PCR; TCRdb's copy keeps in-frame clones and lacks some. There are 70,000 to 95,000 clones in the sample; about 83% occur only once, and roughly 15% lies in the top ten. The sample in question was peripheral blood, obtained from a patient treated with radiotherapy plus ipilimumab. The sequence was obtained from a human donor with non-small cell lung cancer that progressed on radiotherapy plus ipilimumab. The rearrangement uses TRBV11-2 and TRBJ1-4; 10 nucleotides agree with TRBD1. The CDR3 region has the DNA TGTGCCAGCAGCCACCGGGACAGGGGTGATGAAAAACTGTTTTTT. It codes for CASSHRDRGDEKLFF.